One sample yielded the 16 T cell receptor beta chains listed below, sequenced in a study of OX40 agonist ivuxolimab in advanced cancers. The table came from immunoSEQ multiplex PCR; TCRdb's copy has only in-frame clones and leaves some out. The sample consists of roughly 100,000 clones, approximately 80% of them appearing once. The sequences come from CD4+ or CD8+ T cells sorted from blood, collected in a trial of the OX40 agonist ivuxolimab. All receptors come from an adult with an advanced solid tumor such as melanoma, head and neck, liver or kidney cancer.

This clone has just a few counts. The chain couples TRBV6-5 to TRBJ2-5, with no clear D. Between the trimmed V and J ends, which lost 7 bases and 3 bases, there was a span of 9 bases. The CDR3 is 12 residues long. Germline assignment: CDR1 MNHEY and CDR2 SVGAGI. The CDR3 is CASKIGEETQYF. CDR3 coding DNA: TGTGCCAGCAAAATCGGCGAAGAGACCCAGTACTTC.

The rearrangement uses TRBV7-3 and TRBJ2-3; no reliable D call. This CDR3 has 13 amino acids. Trimming removed 4 bases from V and 6 bases from J, with 11 bases in between. Germline CDR1 reads SGHTA; CDR2 reads FQGTGA. CDR3 region: CASSSERKDTQYF. CDR3 nucleotide sequence: TGTGCCAGCAGCTCCGAGAGGAAGGATACGCAGTATTTT.

The chain uses TRBV27 and TRBJ2-5, with a possible D match to TRBD1 (5 bases). V lost 8 bases and J lost 0, with 10 bases in between. The length of the CDR3 is 13 residues. Germline V gene data show CDR1 as MNHEY and CDR2 as SMNVEV (reference sequence). The CDR3 region has the DNA TGTGCCAGCGGTAACAGGAACCAAGAGACCCAGTACTTC. This gives the protein CASGNRNQETQYF.

The chain recombines TRBV7-9 with TRBJ2-7; D remains ambiguous. V was pared by 5 bases and J by 5 bases, with 10 bases between. The CDR3 sequence is 12 residues long. From germline, CDR1 is SEHNR and CDR2 FQNEAQ (reference sequence). CDR3 residues: CASSRTGDEQYV. The CDR3 coding sequence is TGTGCCAGCAGCCGAACTGGGGACGAGCAGTACGTC.

The chain links TRBV7-2 to TRBJ2-1, with 8 positions matching TRBD2. The V segment lost 0 bases and the J segment 7 bases; nucleotides outside the gene matches: 8. The CDR3 loop spans 16 amino acids. The germline gives CDR1 SGHTA, CDR2 FQGNSA. CDR3 sequence: CASSLARAGGANEQFF. In DNA form, the CDR3 reads TGTGCCAGCAGCTTAGCGCGGGCGGGGGGAGCGAATGAGCAGTTCTTC.

The chain uses TRBV6-5 and TRBJ1-4; D might be TRBD1 (5 bases). This CDR3 has 15 amino acids. V gave up 6 bases and J gave up 0 bases, with 11 bases separating them. CDR1 MNHEY and CDR2 SVGAGI come from the germline V gene. CDR3: CASRPGQATNEKLFF. CDR3 in DNA: TGTGCCAGCAGACCCGGACAAGCAACTAATGAAAAACTGTTTTTT.

This clone was detected only once. V gene TRBV2 combines with J gene TRBJ1-5, with D uncertain. Germline assignment: CDR1 SNHLY and CDR2 FYNNEI. Trimming took 6 bases from V and 7 from J, leaving 19 bases between them. CDR3 length: 15 amino acids. The CDR3 loop reads CASRGDRASGQPQHF. CDR3 nucleotide sequence: TGTGCCAGCAGAGGAGATCGGGCCTCGGGCCAGCCCCAGCATTTT.

This chain joins TRBV7-2 and TRBJ1-3; TRBD1 is a possible D gene (6 bases). Trimming pared 1 base from V and 0 bases from J, leaving 10 bases between. The germline V gene has CDR1 SGHTA and CDR2 FQGNSA. The CDR3 is 16 residues long. The CDR3 nucleotides are TGTGCCAGCAGCTTAGAGGGGGGCTACTCTGGAAACACCATATATTTT. Protein product: CASSLEGGYSGNTIYF.

This clone was found once. The rearrangement joins TRBV15 to TRBJ1-5, with no clear D. V lost 2 bases to trimming and J lost 2 bases, with 13 bases between them. Germline CDR1 reads LNHNV; CDR2 reads YYDKDF (reference sequence). This CDR3 region has 16 residues. DNA of the CDR3: TGTGCCACCAGCAGATTCGGAGGAATTGGCAATCAGCCCCAGCATTTT. This sequence encodes CATSRFGGIGNQPQHF.

The rearrangement joins TRBV2 to TRBJ2-5; D unclear. Per germline, CDR1 SNHLY and CDR2 FYNNEI. The ends were cut back, 7 bases at V and 1 base at J, with 7 bases in the middle. The length of the CDR3 is 12 residues. CDR3 protein: CASKAPQETQYF. For the CDR3, the DNA is TGTGCCAGCAAAGCCCCCCAAGAGACCCAGTACTTC.

This clone showed up just once. The chain recombines TRBV28 with TRBJ1-1, with D uncertain. With 2 bases removed from V and 2 bases from J, the gap between germline ends came to 9 bases. The length of the CDR3 is 14 residues. Germline V gene lookup returns CDR1 MDHEN and CDR2 SYDVKM. CDR3 in DNA: TGTGCCAGCAGTTTAGGGCAGGACAACACTGAAGCTTTCTTT. It specifies CASSLGQDNTEAFF.

J is TRBJ2-7 and V is TRBV5-4, with D hard to call. The CDR3 runs to 14 residues. V was pared by 5 bases and J by 1 base, with 13 bases between. Per the germline V gene, CDR1 is SGHNT and CDR2 is YYREEE (reference sequence). This CDR3 reads CASRLLLESYEQYF. The DNA of the CDR3 is TGTGCCAGCAGACTTCTCCTAGAATCCTACGAGCAGTACTTC.

DNA for the CDR3: TGTGCCAGCAGCTTAGCGTCACAGGGGGAGCTGTTTTTT. Translation: CASSLASQGELFF. The V call is TRBV7-9, the J call TRBJ2-2; D is unclear. V was shortened by 0 bases and J by 8 bases, with 7 bases between the two germline ends. The CDR3 covers 13 residues. CDR1 and CDR2 (germline): SEHNR, FQNEAQ (reference sequence).

CDR3 DNA sequence: TGTGCCAGCAGCTCCCAGGGGGGCAGCTCCTACGAGCAGTACTTC. It yields the protein CASSSQGGSSYEQYF. J is TRBJ2-7 and V is TRBV5-5; tentatively, D is TRBD1 (7 bases). CDR3 size: 15 residues. Germline CDR1 and CDR2: SGHKS and YYEKEE (reference sequence). V gave up 3 bases and J gave up 0 bases, with 13 bases separating them.

This clone occurred many times. The chain combines TRBV7-2 with TRBJ1-2, with D tentatively TRBD1 (5 bases). The germline V gene has CDR1 SGHTA and CDR2 FQGNSA. Trimming shortened V by 1 base and J by 3 bases, and 9 bases separated the two germline ends. This CDR3 contains 14 residues. CDR3 nucleotide sequence: TGTGCCAGCAGCTTAGGGCGGGGCGACTATGGCTACACCTTC. Translated: CASSLGRGDYGYTF.

J is TRBJ2-7 and V is TRBV4-2; D ambiguous. The CDR3 contains 11 residues. The V end lost 3 bases, the J end lost 2 bases, and 2 bases lay between the germline ends. Per the germline V gene, CDR1 is LGHNA and CDR2 is YNFKEQ. The CDR3 sequence: CASSQPYEQYF. The DNA of the CDR3 is TGTGCCAGCAGCCAGCCCTACGAGCAGTACTTC.